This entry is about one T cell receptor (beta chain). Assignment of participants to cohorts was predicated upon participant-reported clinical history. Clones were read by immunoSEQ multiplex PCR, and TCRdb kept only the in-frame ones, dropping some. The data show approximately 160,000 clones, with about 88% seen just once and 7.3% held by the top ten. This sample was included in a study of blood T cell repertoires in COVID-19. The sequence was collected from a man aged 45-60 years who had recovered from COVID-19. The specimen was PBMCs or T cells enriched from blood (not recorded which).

The CDR3, as DNA: TGTGCCATCAGTGACCCGGGACTAGCGGGGGGTGTTGAGCAGTTCTTC. Encoded protein: CAISDPGLAGGVEQFF. The gene calls are TRBV10-3 and TRBJ2-1, with 15 bases lining up with TRBD2. This CDR3 spans 16 amino acids. The germline CDR1 and CDR2 sequences are ENHRY and SYGVKD. The ends lost 3 bases at V and 9 bases at J; junction bases unmatched: 6.